The clone carrying this TCR beta chain was seen a handful of times. PCR primers comprised 60 Vbeta and 13 Jbeta primers. Profiled with immunoSEQ multiplex PCR; TCRdb holds only in-frame clones, not every one. The sample yields 50,000 to 80,000 clones, roughly 80% seen once. Germline CDR1 is SQVTM and CDR2 is ANQGSEA. Trimming left V 5 bases short and J 7 bases short, with 14 bases between. The CDR3 has 13 residues. This entry belongs to a study of cytomegalovirus exposure and HLA in healthy donors. This TCR was recovered from a male donor in good health and CMV-seropositive. Source material: PBMCs. This chain uses TRBV29-1 with TRBJ2-2; possible D gene TRBD1, 7 bases. CDR3 DNA: TGCAGCGTTATGACAGGGAGGAACGGGGAGCTGTTTTTT. It yields the protein CSVMTGRNGELFF.